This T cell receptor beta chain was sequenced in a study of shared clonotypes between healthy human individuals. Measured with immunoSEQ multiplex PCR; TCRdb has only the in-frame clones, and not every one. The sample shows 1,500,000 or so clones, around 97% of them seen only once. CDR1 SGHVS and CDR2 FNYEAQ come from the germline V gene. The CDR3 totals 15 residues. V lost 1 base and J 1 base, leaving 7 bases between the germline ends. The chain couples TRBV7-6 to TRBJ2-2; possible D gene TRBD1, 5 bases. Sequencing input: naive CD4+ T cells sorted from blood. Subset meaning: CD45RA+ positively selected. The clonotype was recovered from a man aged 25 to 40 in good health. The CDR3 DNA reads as TGTGCCAGCAGCTTAGGGACACAGAACACCGGGGAGCTGTTTTTT. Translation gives CASSLGTQNTGELFF.